This T cell receptor (beta chain) originates from a study of shared clonotypes between healthy human individuals. It was at deep level that the assay was run. The protocol was immunoSEQ multiplex PCR, while the TCRdb copy is restricted to in-frame clones and leaves out a portion. The sample holds roughly 1,500,000 clones, just under 99% seen once. With regard to this clone: The antigen is not known.

It was into CD45RA+ naive and CD45RA-negative memory subsets that the CD4+ cells were split. Broader study findings: Blood was the sole source, and tissue repertoires probably differ.

Germline CDR1 and CDR2: SEHNR and FQNEAQ (reference sequence). Trimming cost V 5 bases and J 7 bases; bases outside gene matches: 8. The CDR3 is 14 amino acids. This receptor was identified in a man aged 30 to 39 in good health. Sequencing was performed on naive CD4+ T cells sorted from blood. Subset noted: CD45RA+ positively selected. The chain uses TRBV7-9 and TRBJ2-1; 7 bases map to TRBD1. DNA for the CDR3: TGTGCCAGCAGCACCCCGGGACAGAAAAATGAGCAGTTCTTC. Translated: CASSTPGQKNEQFF.